Following are 9 T cell receptor beta chains from one sample sequenced in a study of T cell responses to AZD1222 COVID-19 vaccine. Some clones are missing from TCRdb's copy, which holds only in-frame ones; the method was immunoSEQ multiplex PCR. The profile shows about 130,000 clones, roughly 90% of them singletons. The sample consisted of peripheral blood, taken on day 0 of AZD1222 vaccination. The receptors come from an adult in good health.

This clone was observed once. This rearrangement joins TRBV6-4 to TRBJ2-1; perhaps TRBD2 as D (8 bases). V was pared by 5 bases and J by 7 bases, with 15 bases between. The CDR3 covers 14 residues. CDR1 and CDR2 from the germline V gene are MRHNA and SNTAGT. As DNA, the CDR3 is TGTGCCAGCAGTCGGGAGGGGGCTGGGAATGAGCAGTTCTTC. Protein product: CASSREGAGNEQFF.

The chain couples TRBV5-4 to TRBJ1-2; D might be TRBD1 (6 bases). Germline loops: CDR1 SGHNT, CDR2 YYREEE (reference sequence). There are 14 residues in the CDR3. Trimming cost V 6 bases and J 8 bases, with 20 bases left between them. CDR3 protein: CASTRGSEPLGYTF. The CDR3 DNA sequence: TGTGCCAGCACCAGGGGTTCCGAGCCCCTGGGCTACACCTTC.

The genes are TRBV9 and TRBJ2-1; 12 nucleotides match TRBD1. J gave up 6 bases and V 4 bases, and 14 bases lay outside the gene matches. Germline CDR1 is SGDLS and CDR2 is YYNGEE. CDR3 length: 18 amino acids. CDR3 residues: CASSPRGTGGNHFNEQFF. The DNA of the CDR3 is TGTGCCAGCAGCCCCCGCGGGACAGGGGGCAATCATTTCAATGAGCAGTTCTTC.

This chain uses TRBV7-9 with TRBJ1-2, with 9 bases that match TRBD1. The CDR3 has 14 residues. The germline V gene has CDR1 SEHNR and CDR2 FQNEAQ (reference sequence). Trimming at V came to 3 bases and at J to 2 bases, leaving 1 base not matched to a gene. CDR3 region: CASSFGTGNYGYTF. Here the CDR3 DNA reads TGTGCCAGCAGCTTCGGGACAGGGAACTATGGCTACACCTTC.

The chain couples TRBV4-1 to TRBJ1-1; perhaps TRBD1 as D (6 bases). Trimming removed 3 bases from V and 5 bases from J, with 10 bases in between. This CDR3 has 13 amino acids. The germline V gene encodes CDR1 MGHRA and CDR2 YSYEKL. The CDR3 nucleotides are TGCGCCAGCAGCCAGGGGGCGAGGACTGAAGCTTTCTTT. This gives the protein CASSQGARTEAFF.

The chain carries TRBV18 and TRBJ1-5, with no clear D. Germline V lookup: CDR1 KGHSH, CDR2 LQKENI. With 3 bases removed from V and 3 bases from J, the gap between germline ends came to 12 bases. The CDR3 is 15 amino acids. The CDR3 protein is CASSPQEGSNQPQHF. The CDR3 DNA reads as TGTGCCAGCTCACCCCAGGAAGGATCCAATCAGCCCCAGCATTTT.

The chain combines TRBV19 with TRBJ1-2; D remains unclear. CDR3 length: 13 amino acids. The ends were cut back, 5 bases at V and 0 bases at J, with 7 bases in the middle. Germline V lookup: CDR1 LNHDA, CDR2 SQIVND (reference sequence). CDR3 bases: TGTGCCAGTAGTCACAGAACTAACTATGGCTACACCTTC. Its translation: CASSHRTNYGYTF.

V and J are TRBV7-2 and TRBJ2-3; TRBD2 might be the D (5 bases). The germline V and J ends were trimmed by 1 base and 5 bases, with 16 bases remaining between them. Germline V gene lookup returns CDR1 SGHTA and CDR2 FQGNSA. The CDR3 sequence is 16 residues long. DNA for the CDR3: TGTGCCAGCAGCTTAGAATCCGGACGGGGTGGAGATACGCAGTATTTT. Translating it yields CASSLESGRGGDTQYF.

This clone was detected once. The chain is built from TRBV2 and TRBJ2-7; D not certain. Deletions cut 3 bases from V and 6 bases from J, with 6 bases between. Per germline, CDR1 SNHLY and CDR2 FYNNEI. This CDR3 spans 11 amino acids. The CDR3 is CASSDRGEQYF. Written as DNA, the CDR3 is TGTGCCAGCAGTGACCGTGGCGAGCAGTACTTC.